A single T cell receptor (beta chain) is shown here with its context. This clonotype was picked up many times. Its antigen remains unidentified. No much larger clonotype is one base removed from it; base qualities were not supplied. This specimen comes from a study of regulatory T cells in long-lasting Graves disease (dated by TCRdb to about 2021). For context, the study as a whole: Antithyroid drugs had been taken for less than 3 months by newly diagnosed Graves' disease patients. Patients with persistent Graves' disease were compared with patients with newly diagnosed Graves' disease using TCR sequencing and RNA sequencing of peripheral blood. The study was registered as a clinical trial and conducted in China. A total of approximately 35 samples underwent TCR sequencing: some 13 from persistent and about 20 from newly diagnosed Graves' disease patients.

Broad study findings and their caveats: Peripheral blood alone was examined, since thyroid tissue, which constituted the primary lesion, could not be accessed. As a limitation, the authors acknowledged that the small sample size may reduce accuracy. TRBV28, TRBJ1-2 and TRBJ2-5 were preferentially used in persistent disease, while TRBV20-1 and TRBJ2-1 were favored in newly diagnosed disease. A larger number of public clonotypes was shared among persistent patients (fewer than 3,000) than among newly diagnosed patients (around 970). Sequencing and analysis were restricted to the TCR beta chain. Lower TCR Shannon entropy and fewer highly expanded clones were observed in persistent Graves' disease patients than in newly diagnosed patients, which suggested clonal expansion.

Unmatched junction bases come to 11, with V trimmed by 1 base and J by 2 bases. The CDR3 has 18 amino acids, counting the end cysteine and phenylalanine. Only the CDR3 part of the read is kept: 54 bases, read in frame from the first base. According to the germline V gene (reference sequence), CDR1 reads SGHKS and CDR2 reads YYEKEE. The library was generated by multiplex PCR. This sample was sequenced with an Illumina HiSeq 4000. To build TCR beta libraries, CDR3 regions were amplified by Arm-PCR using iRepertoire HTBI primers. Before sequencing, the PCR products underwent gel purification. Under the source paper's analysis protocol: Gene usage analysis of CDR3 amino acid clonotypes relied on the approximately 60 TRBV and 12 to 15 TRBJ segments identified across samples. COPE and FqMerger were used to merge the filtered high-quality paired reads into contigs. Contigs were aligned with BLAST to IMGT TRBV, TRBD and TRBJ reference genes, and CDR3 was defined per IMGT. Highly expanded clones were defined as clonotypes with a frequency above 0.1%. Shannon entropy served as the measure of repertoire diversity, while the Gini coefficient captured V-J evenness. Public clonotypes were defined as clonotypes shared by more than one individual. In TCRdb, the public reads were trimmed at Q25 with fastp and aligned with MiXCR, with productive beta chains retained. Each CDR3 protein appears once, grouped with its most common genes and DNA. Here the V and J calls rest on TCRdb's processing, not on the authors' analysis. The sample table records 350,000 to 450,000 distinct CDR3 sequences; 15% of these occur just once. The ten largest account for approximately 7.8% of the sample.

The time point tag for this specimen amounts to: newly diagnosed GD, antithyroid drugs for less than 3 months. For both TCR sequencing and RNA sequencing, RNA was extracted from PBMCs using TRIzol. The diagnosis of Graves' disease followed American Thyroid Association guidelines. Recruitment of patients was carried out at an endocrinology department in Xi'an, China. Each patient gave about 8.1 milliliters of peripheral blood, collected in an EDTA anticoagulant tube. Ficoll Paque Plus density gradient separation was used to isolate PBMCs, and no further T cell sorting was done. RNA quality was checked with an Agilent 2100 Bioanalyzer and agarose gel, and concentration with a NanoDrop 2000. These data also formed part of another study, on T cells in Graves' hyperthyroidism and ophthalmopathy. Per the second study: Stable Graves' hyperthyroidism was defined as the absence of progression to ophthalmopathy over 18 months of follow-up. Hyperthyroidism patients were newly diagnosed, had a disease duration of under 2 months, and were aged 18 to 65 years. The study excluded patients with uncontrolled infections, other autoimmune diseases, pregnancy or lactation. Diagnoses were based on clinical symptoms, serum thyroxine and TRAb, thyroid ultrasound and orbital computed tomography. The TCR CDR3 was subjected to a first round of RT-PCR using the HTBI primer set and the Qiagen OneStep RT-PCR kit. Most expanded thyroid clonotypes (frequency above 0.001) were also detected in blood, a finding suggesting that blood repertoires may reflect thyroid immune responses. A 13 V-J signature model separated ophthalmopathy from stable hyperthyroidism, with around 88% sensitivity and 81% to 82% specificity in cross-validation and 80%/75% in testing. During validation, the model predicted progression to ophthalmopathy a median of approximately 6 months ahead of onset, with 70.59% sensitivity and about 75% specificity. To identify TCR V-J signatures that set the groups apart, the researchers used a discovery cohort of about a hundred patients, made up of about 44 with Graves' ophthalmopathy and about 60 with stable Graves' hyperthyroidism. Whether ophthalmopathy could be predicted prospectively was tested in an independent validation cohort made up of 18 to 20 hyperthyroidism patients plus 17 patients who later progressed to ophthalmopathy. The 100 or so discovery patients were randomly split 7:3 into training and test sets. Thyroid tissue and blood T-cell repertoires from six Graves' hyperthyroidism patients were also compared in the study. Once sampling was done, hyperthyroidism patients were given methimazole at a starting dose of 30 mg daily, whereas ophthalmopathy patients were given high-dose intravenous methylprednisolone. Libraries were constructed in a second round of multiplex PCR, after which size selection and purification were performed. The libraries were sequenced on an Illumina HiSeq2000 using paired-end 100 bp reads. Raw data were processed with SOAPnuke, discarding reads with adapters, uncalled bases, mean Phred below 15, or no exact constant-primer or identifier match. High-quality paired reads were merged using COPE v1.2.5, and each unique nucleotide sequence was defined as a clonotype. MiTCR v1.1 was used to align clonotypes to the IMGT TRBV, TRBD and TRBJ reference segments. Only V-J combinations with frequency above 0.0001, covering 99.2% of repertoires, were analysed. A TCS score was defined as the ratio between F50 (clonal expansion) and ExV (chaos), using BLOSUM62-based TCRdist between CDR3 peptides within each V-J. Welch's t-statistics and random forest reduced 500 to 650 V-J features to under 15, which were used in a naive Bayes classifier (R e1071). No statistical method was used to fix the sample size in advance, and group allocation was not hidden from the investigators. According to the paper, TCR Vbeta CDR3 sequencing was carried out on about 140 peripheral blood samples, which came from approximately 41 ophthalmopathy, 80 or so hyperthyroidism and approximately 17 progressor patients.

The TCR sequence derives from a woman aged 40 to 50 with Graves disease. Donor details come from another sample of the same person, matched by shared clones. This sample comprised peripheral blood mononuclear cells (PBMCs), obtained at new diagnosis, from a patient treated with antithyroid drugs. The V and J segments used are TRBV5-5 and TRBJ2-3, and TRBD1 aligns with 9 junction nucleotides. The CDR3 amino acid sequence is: CASSLRTGARLHTDTQYF. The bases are TGTGCCAGCAGCTTGAGGACAGGGGCCCGCCTTCACACAGATACGCAGTATTTT.